These T cell receptor beta chains were read from a single sample in a study of T cell responses to AZD1222 COVID-19 vaccine. Profiled with immunoSEQ multiplex PCR; TCRdb holds only in-frame clones, not every one. The table shows about 77,000 clones, with roughly 90% occurring only once. Material: peripheral blood, obtained 28 days after the second AZD1222 dose. These receptors all stem from an adult who received the AZD1222 COVID-19 vaccine. Each CDR3 is given with its conserved first and last residue. The D gene is left open where the match is weak. Clone size is shown for a subset of rows, as once, few, many or a class of expanded clone.

NA,NA,TRBV4-2,14,TRBJ2-7,TGTGCCAGCAGCCAAGATACACTCTCCTACGAGCAGTACTTC,CASSQDTLSYEQYF
NA,NA,TRBV10-3,15,TRBJ2-7,TGTGCCATCAGTGAGGTGACGGGGAGCTCCTACGAGCAGTACTTC,CAISEVTGSSYEQYF
NA,TRBD1,TRBV28,15,TRBJ1-1,TGTGCCAGCACCCAAGCCCCAGGGGGGATCACTGAAGCTTTCTTT,CASTQAPGGITEAFF
few,TRBD2,TRBV3-1/TRBV3-2,17,TRBJ2-2,TGTGCCAGCAGCCCGGGACTAGCGGGGGATGACACCGGGGAGCTGTTTTTT,CASSPGLAGDDTGELFF
NA,TRBD1,TRBV5-5,16,TRBJ2-3,TGTGCCAGCAGCTTGGCCGGGACAGGGGGAATAGATACGCAGTATTTT,CASSLAGTGGIDTQYF
NA,NA,TRBV5-1,18,TRBJ1-1,TGCGCCAGCAGCCACATCGACGTCGGGAACCCAAGAAACACTGAAGCTTTCTTT,CASSHIDVGNPRNTEAFF
NA,NA,TRBV19,13,TRBJ1-2,TGTGCCAGTAGTATAGCGGGGGTCTATGGCTACACCTTC,CASSIAGVYGYTF
NA,NA,TRBV24-1,17,TRBJ2-2,TGTGCCACCAGTGATCCCCCCGGAGGGCCCCACTCCGGGGAGCTGTTTTTT,CATSDPPGGPHSGELFF
NA,NA,TRBV11-3,14,TRBJ2-1,TGTGCCAGCAGCCGTGGTCTGGAAGGCAATGAGCAGTTCTTC,CASSRGLEGNEQFF
NA,NA,TRBV1,15,TRBJ1-5,TGCACCAGCAGCCAAGGAGGGGATAGCAATCAGCCCCAGCATTTT,CTSSQGGDSNQPQHF
NA,NA,TRBV5-1,15,TRBJ1-4,TGCGCCAGCAGCCCGGGGACGGCAACTAATGAAAAACTGTTTTTT,CASSPGTATNEKLFF
few,TRBD1,TRBV6-5,15,TRBJ1-5,TGTGCCAGCATCAAGGGAGGACAGGGTGGGCAGCCCCAGCATTTT,CASIKGGQGGQPQHF
once,TRBD1,TRBV6-4,14,TRBJ2-1,TGTGCCAGCAGTGAGGACAGGGGAAATAATGAGCAGTTCTTC,CASSEDRGNNEQFF
NA,NA,TRBV10-3,13,TRBJ1-1,TGTGCCACCGACCTCCGACAGAACACTGAAGCTTTCTTT,CATDLRQNTEAFF
NA,NA,TRBV30,13,TRBJ2-7,TGTGCCTGGAGTAACAGACAGAGACACGAGCAGTACTTC,CAWSNRQRHEQYF
NA,TRBD1,TRBV5-1,14,TRBJ1-5,TGCGCCAGCAGGGCTGGGACAGGGCGGCAGCCCCAGCATTTT,CASRAGTGRQPQHF
NA,TRBD1,TRBV14,14,TRBJ1-2,TGTGCCAGCAGCCAGGACAGGGGAACGGGGGGCTACACCTTC,CASSQDRGTGGYTF
NA,NA,TRBV7-7,13,TRBJ1-3,TGTGCCAGCAGCTTGGGGCCTGGAAACACCATATATTTT,CASSLGPGNTIYF
NA,TRBD1,TRBV10-3,18,TRBJ2-7,TGTGCCACCACGGCTAGTCTACAGGGACAGGGGCCGGTATACGAGCAGTACTTC,CATTASLQGQGPVYEQYF
NA,NA,TRBV19,13,TRBJ1-1,TGTGCCAGTAGTATAGATAACCTAGCTGAAGCTTTCTTT,CASSIDNLAEAFF
few,TRBD2,TRBV6-5,15,TRBJ2-3,TGTGCCAGCAGCGACGGGACTAGAACCACAGATACGCAGTATTTT,CASSDGTRTTDTQYF
NA,NA,TRBV7-2,15,TRBJ1-3,TGTGCCAGCAGTCCCGGCGGGTCCACTGGAAACACCATATATTTT,CASSPGGSTGNTIYF
NA,NA,TRBV7-3,13,TRBJ1-1,TGTGCCAGCAGCTCCATCCTCGGCACTGAAGCTTTCTTT,CASSSILGTEAFF
NA,NA,TRBV6-2/TRBV6-3,14,TRBJ1-2,TGTGCCAGCAGTACCTACAGGGAAAAGGATGGCTACACCTTC,CASSTYREKDGYTF
NA,TRBD2,TRBV6-6,15,TRBJ2-5,TGTGCCAGCAGTTACCGAGAACTAGCGGGCGAGACCCAGTACTTC,CASSYRELAGETQYF
NA,NA,TRBV30,14,TRBJ1-5,TGTGCCTGGAGCCCCGACAGACTCTCGCAGCCCCAGCATTTT,CAWSPDRLSQPQHF
once,NA,TRBV20-1,13,TRBJ1-5,TGCAGTGCTAGTTCCACCCAAGGACAGCCCCAGCATTTT,CSASSTQGQPQHF
NA,TRBD2,TRBV7-3,16,TRBJ2-3,TGTGCCAGCAGCCACGGGACTAGCGGAGGCACAGATACGCAGTATTTT,CASSHGTSGGTDTQYF
NA,NA,TRBV27,20,TRBJ1-6,TGTGCCAGCCGACCCAGAGGAACCGGGACGGTAGTATCCTATAATTCACCCCTCCACTTT,CASRPRGTGTVVSYNSPLHF
NA,NA,TRBV7-2,15,TRBJ2-6,TGTGCCAGCAGCTTACACAGTCCGGGGGCCAACGTCCTGACTTTC,CASSLHSPGANVLTF
once,TRBD1,TRBV5-8,14,TRBJ1-1,TGTGCCAGCAGCACCAGGACAGGGGGCATTGAAGCTTTCTTT,CASSTRTGGIEAFF
NA,NA,TRBV12-3/TRBV12-4,13,TRBJ2-3,TGTGCCAGCAGTTTGGCCCACTCAGATACGCAGTATTTT,CASSLAHSDTQYF
NA,NA,TRBV21-1,17,TRBJ2-6,TGTGCCAGCAGTTTAGGGACAGGGGGCAGTGGGGCCAACGTCCTGACTTTC,CASSLGTGGSGANVLTF
few,NA,TRBV19,12,TRBJ1-2,TGTGCCAGTAGTATAGTGCCCTATGGCTACACCTTC,CASSIVPYGYTF
few,NA,TRBV30,15,TRBJ2-2,TGTGCCTGGAGTGTAGCTACGAGGACGTCCGGGGAGCTGTTTTTT,CAWSVATRTSGELFF
NA,TRBD2,TRBV10-3,16,TRBJ2-3,TGTGCCATCAGTGGGACTAGCGGGACTAGCACAGATACGCAGTATTTT,CAISGTSGTSTDTQYF
NA,TRBD2,TRBV28,13,TRBJ2-7,TGTGCCAGCAGTTTACCTAGCGGCTACGAGCAGTACTTC,CASSLPSGYEQYF
NA,TRBD2,TRBV5-6,18,TRBJ2-3,TGTGCCAGCAGCTTGGTAGGACTAGCGGAATTAGGAGCAGATACGCAGTATTTT,CASSLVGLAELGADTQYF
NA,NA,TRBV4-1,15,TRBJ2-5,TGCGCCAGCAGCCAAGTCGGGCTAAGGGGATGGTCCCAGTACTTC,CASSQVGLRGWSQYF
NA,NA,TRBV2,14,TRBJ2-7,TGTGCCAGCAGTGAACTGACGGTGTCCTACGAGCAGTACTTC,CASSELTVSYEQYF
NA,NA,TRBV30,13,TRBJ1-2,TGTGCCTGGAGTTCGGGGGTAAACTATGGCTACACCTTC,CAWSSGVNYGYTF
NA,TRBD1,TRBV28,18,TRBJ1-3,TGTGCCAGCAGCCTTAAGCGGGGACAGGGGGCTTATGGAAACACCATATATTTT,CASSLKRGQGAYGNTIYF